These 26 T cell receptor beta chains came from one sample sequenced in a study of cytomegalovirus exposure and HLA in healthy donors. PCR employed 60 Vbeta and 13 Jbeta primers. Only in-frame clones appear in the TCRdb table, and some are missing; sequencing was by immunoSEQ multiplex PCR. The repertoire holds fewer than 200,000 clones, with more than 70% as singletons. The specimen sequenced was PBMCs. These receptors all come from a woman in her 50s in good health and CMV-seropositive.

The V gene is TRBV6-5, the J gene TRBJ1-2; TRBD1 agrees at 7 bases. The trim removed 6 bases at V and 8 bases at J, leaving 15 bases unmatched. The CDR3 totals 15 residues. Germline V gene lookup returns CDR1 MNHEY and CDR2 SVGAGI. CDR3 sequence reads: CASSPVRDSGLGYTF. In DNA, the CDR3 is TGTGCCAGCAGCCCCGTCCGGGACAGCGGACTGGGCTACACCTTC.

The genes are TRBV10-3 and TRBJ2-1; 8 nucleotides match TRBD2. The CDR3 sequence is 14 residues long. Trimming removed 6 bases from V and 4 bases from J; junction bases left unmatched: 5. Germline V lookup: CDR1 ENHRY, CDR2 SYGVKD. In nucleotides, the CDR3 is TGTGCCATCAGGAGCGGGAGTTCTTACAATGAGCAGTTCTTC. Amino acid sequence: CAIRSGSSYNEQFF.

The rearrangement joins TRBV9 to TRBJ2-2; D unclear. The CDR3 runs to 15 residues. Germline V gene sequence: CDR1 SGDLS, CDR2 YYNGEE. V was pared by 1 base and J by 4 bases, with 11 bases between. The chain's CDR3 is CASSVTQALTGELFF. CDR3 bases: TGTGCCAGCAGCGTAACCCAGGCCCTCACCGGGGAGCTGTTTTTT.

This clone was found once. The J gene is TRBJ2-4, the V gene TRBV18; TRBD1 might be the D (7 bases). Germline CDR1 reads KGHSH; CDR2 reads LQKENI. There are 14 residues in the CDR3. Trimming removed 5 bases at V and 8 bases at J, with 16 bases between. The CDR3 region is CASSTQTGEDIQYF. CDR3 DNA: TGTGCCAGCTCAACTCAAACAGGGGAGGACATTCAGTACTTC.

A remark on this clone: The sample carries other DNA sequences with the same CDR3. The chain links TRBV9 to TRBJ2-5; the match to TRBD1 covers 7 bases. The CDR3 is made up of 14 amino acids. V trimming: 4 bases; J trimming: 1 base; junction bases outside the gene matches: 4. Germline assignment: CDR1 SGDLS and CDR2 YYNGEE. This CDR3 reads CASSLGTVQETQYF. CDR3 coding DNA: TGTGCCAGCAGCCTTGGGACAGTCCAAGAGACCCAGTACTTC.

The chain uses TRBV30 and TRBJ1-2; no firm D call. Trimming took off 1 base at V and 5 bases at J, with 17 bases between the two ends. The CDR3 contains 15 residues. Germline CDR1 GTSNPN, CDR2 SVGIG (reference sequence). Here the CDR3 DNA reads TGTGCCTGGAGTGCTATGACCGGAGGGCTGTATGGCTACACCTTC. Protein product: CAWSAMTGGLYGYTF.

The chain uses TRBV29-1 and TRBJ1-1; the D is unclear. The CDR3 is made up of 11 amino acids. V was shortened by 2 bases and J by 7 bases, with 8 bases between the two germline ends. Germline CDR1 reads SQVTM; CDR2 reads ANQGSEA. DNA for the CDR3: TGCAGCGTTGAACTAGTCTTTGAAGCTTTCTTT. Translating gives CSVELVFEAFF. Full variable domain (missing parts from reference TRBV29-1 and TRBJ1-1): SAVISQKPSRDICQRGTSLTIQCQVDSQVTMMFWYRQQPGQSLTLIATANQGSEATYESGFVIDKFPISRPNLTFSTLTVSNMSPEDSSIYLCSVELVFEAFFGQGTRLTVV.

The CDR3 spells CASTPAGGRLGEQYF. The CDR3 DNA sequence: TGTGCCAGCACTCCCGCTGGCGGGAGACTCGGCGAGCAGTACTTC. The chain recombines TRBV6-5 with TRBJ2-7; 7 bases align to TRBD2. The V segment lost 7 bases and the J segment 6 bases; nucleotides outside the gene matches: 15. The CDR3 totals 15 residues. Germline loops: CDR1 MNHEY, CDR2 SVGAGI.

V usage is TRBV2 and J usage is TRBJ2-5; the match to TRBD1 covers 8 bases. CDR3 length equals 14 residues. The V and J ends lost 6 bases and 4 bases, in that order; junction bases with no gene match: 7. Germline V CDR1 and CDR2: SNHLY, FYNNEI. CDR3 loop: CASRLDRAGETQYF. CDR3 DNA: TGTGCCAGCAGATTGGACAGGGCAGGAGAGACCCAGTACTTC.

This clone has a single count. The chain combines TRBV2 with TRBJ2-1, with TRBD2 matching 14 bases. Germline loops: CDR1 SNHLY, CDR2 FYNNEI. This CDR3 spans 22 amino acids. The trim removed 5 bases at V and 0 bases at J, leaving 18 bases unmatched. The DNA of the CDR3 is TGTGCCAGCAGTAAATACAGGGAGGGACTAGCGGGGGCCAAAAGCTCCTACAATGAGCAGTTCTTC. It specifies CASSKYREGLAGAKSSYNEQFF.

This clone was seen only a few times. One end of the junction is discordant with germline, which a read error may explain. V and J are TRBV7-2 and TRBJ1-2; weak D call: TRBD1 (6 bases). The CDR3 loop spans 12 amino acids. Germline V gene lookup returns CDR1 SGHTA and CDR2 FQGNSA. Here the CDR3 reads CASSFVWTERAF. CDR3 coding DNA: TGTGCCAGCAGCTTTGTGTGGACAGAGAGGGCCTTC.

The V call is TRBV11-2, the J call TRBJ2-5; tentatively, D is TRBD2 (6 bases). Germline V gene data show CDR1 as SGHAT and CDR2 as FQNNGV. Between the trimmed V and J ends, which lost 3 bases and 5 bases, there was a span of 16 bases. The CDR3 extends over 15 amino acids. CDR3 amino acids: CASSFDGGLGETQYF. The CDR3 nucleotides read TGTGCCAGCAGCTTTGACGGGGGTCTAGGTGAGACCCAGTACTTC.

The chain couples TRBV6-1 to TRBJ2-3, with 7 bases identical to TRBD1. CDR1 is MNHNS, CDR2 SASEGT, per germline. The CDR3 length is 15 residues. Germline trimming cut 3 bases from V and 0 bases from J; bases unmatched to any gene: 3. CDR3 DNA sequence: TGTGCCAGCAGTGACCGGACAGGTAGCACAGATACGCAGTATTTT. Translation: CASSDRTGSTDTQYF.

The chain couples TRBV5-4 to TRBJ1-6; no reliable D call. V was shortened by 2 bases and J by 1 base, with 16 bases between the two germline ends. The CDR3 runs 18 residues. Germline CDR1 is SGHNT and CDR2 is YYREEE (reference sequence). CDR3: CASSFLSRPGSYNSPLHF. In nucleotides, the CDR3 is TGTGCCAGCAGCTTCCTCTCCCGTCCGGGATCCTATAATTCACCCCTCCACTTT. The full variable domain, its missing parts supplied by reference TRBV5-4 and TRBJ1-6, is ETGVTQSPTHLIKTRGQQVTLRCSSQSGHNTVSWYQQALGQGPQFIFQYYREEENGRGNFPPRFSGLQFPNYSSELNVNALELDDSALYLCASSFLSRPGSYNSPLHFGNGTRLTVT.

The chain has TRBV7-8 and TRBJ1-1; 9 nucleotides line up with TRBD1. Germline V gives CDR1 SGHVS, CDR2 FQNEAQ. The V gene end was trimmed by 5 bases and the J gene end by 11 bases; junction bases not matched to a gene: 15. This CDR3 region has 15 residues. The CDR3 region has the DNA TGTGCCAGCAGCGACTACAGGGGGCCTCTTATAGGGGCTTTCTTT. Encoded protein: CASSDYRGPLIGAFF.

The gene calls are TRBV19 and TRBJ2-6, with D maybe TRBD1 (5 bases). Germline assignment: CDR1 LNHDA and CDR2 SQIVND (reference sequence). Trimming shortened V by 5 bases and J by 0 bases, and 14 bases separated the two germline ends. There are 17 residues in the CDR3. The chain's CDR3 is CASSPGHTFSGANVLTF. In DNA form, the CDR3 reads TGTGCCAGTAGTCCTGGACACACCTTCTCTGGGGCCAACGTCCTGACTTTC.

The rearrangement joins TRBV5-4 to TRBJ2-5, with 9 bases matching TRBD1. CDR3 length equals 15 residues. V was clipped by 1 base and J by 5 bases; unmatched bases: 6. CDR1 SGHNT and CDR2 YYREEE come from the germline V gene (reference sequence). The CDR3 spells CASSLPQGATETQYF. The DNA of the CDR3 is TGTGCCAGCAGCTTGCCACAGGGGGCAACGGAGACCCAGTACTTC.

This clone was picked up one time. This chain connects TRBV7-2 to TRBJ2-7; 8 bases match TRBD1. This CDR3 has 16 amino acids. CDR1 and CDR2 (germline): SGHTA, FQGNSA. The V gene end was trimmed by 0 bases and the J gene end by 1 base; junction bases not matched to a gene: 5. CDR3 DNA: TGTGCCAGCAGCTTAGCCGGGGACAGGCGATCCTACGAGCAGTACTTC. The encoded protein is CASSLAGDRRSYEQYF.

J is TRBJ1-1 and V is TRBV9, with D possibly matching TRBD1 (5 bases). Trimming pared 4 bases from V and 4 bases from J, leaving 17 bases between. The CDR3 loop spans 15 amino acids. Germline V gene sequence: CDR1 SGDLS, CDR2 YYNGEE. This CDR3 reads CASSPRDLPSTEAFF. In DNA form, the CDR3 reads TGTGCCAGCAGCCCCCGGGACTTACCTTCCACTGAAGCTTTCTTT.

This clone was recorded once. The rearrangement joins TRBV5-1 to TRBJ2-7; tentative D call: TRBD2 (6 bases). V lost 2 bases to trimming and J lost 2 bases, with 17 bases between them. This CDR3 has 16 amino acids. Per germline, CDR1 SGHRS and CDR2 YFSETQ. The CDR3 loop is CASSLSGGTGTYEQYF. Written as DNA, the CDR3 is TGCGCCAGCAGCTTATCTGGAGGGACTGGCACCTACGAGCAGTACTTC.

The V gene is TRBV5-1, the J gene TRBJ2-7; D is perhaps TRBD1 (7 bases). Germline values: CDR1 SGHRS, CDR2 YFSETQ. This CDR3 comprises 16 residues. Trimming pared 0 bases from V and 5 bases from J, leaving 18 bases between. CDR3 region: CASSLDSEGAHHEQYF. DNA for the CDR3: TGCGCCAGCAGCTTGGACTCGGAGGGGGCTCACCACGAGCAGTACTTC.

V and J are TRBV4-1 and TRBJ1-1, with 7 nucleotides matching TRBD1. The germline V gene encodes CDR1 MGHRA and CDR2 YSYEKL. J lost 1 base, V lost 5 bases, and 4 bases had no gene match. This CDR3 is built from 14 residues. This chain's CDR3 is CASSNRQGNTEAFF. DNA for the CDR3: TGCGCCAGCAGCAATCGACAGGGGAACACTGAAGCTTTCTTT.

The genes are TRBV5-8 and TRBJ1-2; D unclear. Germline V gene lookup returns CDR1 SGHTS and CDR2 YDEGEE. The length of the CDR3 is 13 residues. V was clipped by 0 bases and J by 4 bases, with 7 bases between them. The CDR3 here is CASSLAGSYGYTF. The CDR3 DNA reads as TGTGCCAGCAGCTTGGCAGGCTCCTATGGCTACACCTTC. The full variable domain, in which reference TRBV5-8 and TRBJ1-2 provide the parts outside the CDR3, is EAGVTQSPTHLIKTRGQQATLRCSPISGHTSVYWYQQALGLGLQFLLWYDEGEERNRGNFPPRFSGRQFPNYSSELNVNALELEDSALYLCASSLAGSYGYTFGSGTRLTVV.

The chain couples TRBV10-3 to TRBJ2-1; 15 bases align to TRBD2. Germline-derived CDR1 and CDR2 are ENHRY and SYGVKD. There are 18 residues in the CDR3. Trimming cost V 2 bases and J 7 bases; bases outside gene matches: 9. DNA of the CDR3: TGTGCCATCAGTGAGGGACTAGCGGGAGGGCCGAATGGGAATGAGCAGTTCTTC. It is translated as CAISEGLAGGPNGNEQFF.

V usage is TRBV29-1 and J usage is TRBJ2-1, with TRBD2 matching over 11 bases. Germline V gene sequence: CDR1 SQVTM, CDR2 ANQGSEA. The junction had 7 bases not matched to a gene; V was cut back by 6 bases and J by 6 bases. CDR3 length: 14 amino acids. The CDR3 nucleotides are TGCAGCGTGGAACTAGCGGGAGTATTCAATGAGCAGTTCTTC. This codes for CSVELAGVFNEQFF.

V usage is TRBV5-1 and J usage is TRBJ1-1; TRBD1 matches 10 bases. Trimming took 4 bases from V and 2 from J; bases not matched to a gene: 5. This CDR3 is built from 15 residues. The V gene's germline CDR1 is SGHRS and CDR2 YFSETQ. The CDR3 nucleotides read TGCGCCAGCAGCGCAAAGACAGGGGGCAACACTGAAGCTTTCTTT. Amino acid sequence: CASSAKTGGNTEAFF. Full variable domain (rest looked up from reference TRBV5-1 and TRBJ1-1): KAGVTQTPRYLIKTRGQQVTLSCSPISGHRSVSWYQQTPGQGLQFLFEYFSETQRNKGNFPGRFSGRQFSNSRSEMNVSTLELGDSALYLCASSAKTGGNTEAFFGQGTRLTVV.